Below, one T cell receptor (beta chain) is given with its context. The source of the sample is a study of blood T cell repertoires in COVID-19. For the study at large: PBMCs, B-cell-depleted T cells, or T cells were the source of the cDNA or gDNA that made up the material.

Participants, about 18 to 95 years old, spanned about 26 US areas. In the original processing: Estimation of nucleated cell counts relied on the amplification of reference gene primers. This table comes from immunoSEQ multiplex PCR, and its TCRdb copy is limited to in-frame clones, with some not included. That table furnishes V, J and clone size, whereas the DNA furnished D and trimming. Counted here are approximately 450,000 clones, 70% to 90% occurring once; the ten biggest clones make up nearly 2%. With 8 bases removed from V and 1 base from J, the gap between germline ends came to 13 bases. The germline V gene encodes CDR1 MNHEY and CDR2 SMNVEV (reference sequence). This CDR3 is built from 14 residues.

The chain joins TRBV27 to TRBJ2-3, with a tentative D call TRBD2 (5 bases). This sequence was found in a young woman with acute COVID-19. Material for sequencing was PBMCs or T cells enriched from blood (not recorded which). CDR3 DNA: TGTGCCAGCCTTAACCGGCGGGGCACAGATACGCAGTATTTT. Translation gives CASLNRRGTDTQYF.